This T cell receptor (beta chain) was profiled in a study of blood T cell repertoires in COVID-19. Whole-study context: Whether acute or convalescent, the COVID-19 samples came from the United States, Italy and Spain. From T cells, B-cell-depleted T cells, or PBMCs came the material, which was cDNA or gDNA.

Participants were aged about 18 to 90 years, lived in about two dozen US areas, and enrolled virtually. Original processing notes: Nucleated cell number was recorded as an estimate derived from reference gene primer amplification. Sequencing was performed with immunoSEQ multiplex PCR; in TCRdb, only in-frame clones are kept and a portion is missing. V and J calls and clone size are copied from that table; D and trimming were computed from the DNA. The top ten hold 1.7% of the sample, which has more than 250,000 clones, around 90% seen once. The clonotype originates from a woman aged 18 to 35 with acute COVID-19. Input material: PBMCs or T cells enriched from blood (not recorded which).

This chain's CDR3 is CASSQGGTGVGYEQYF. The CDR3 DNA is TGCGCCAGCAGCCAAGGAGGGACAGGGGTAGGCTACGAGCAGTACTTC. J is TRBJ2-7 and V is TRBV4-1; the match to TRBD1 covers 10 bases. With 1 base clipped from V and 3 bases from J, the junction kept 6 bases outside the gene matches. This CDR3 is built from 16 residues. Germline V gene lookup returns CDR1 MGHRA and CDR2 YSYEKL.